Each of the 9 T cell receptor beta chains below was sequenced from the same sample in a study of T cell clonality in common variable immunodeficiency. Points from the study as a whole: Reportedly, TCR beta sequences from common variable immunodeficiency showed fewer deletions and N-nucleotide insertions.

No antigen is known for these receptors. Using immunoSEQ multiplex PCR, the repertoire was profiled, and TCRdb retains in-frame clones only, with some absent. The sample has about 19,000 clones, none seen only once; the top ten hold approximately 24%. The sample consisted of peripheral blood mononuclear cells. All receptors come from a human donor with common variable immunodeficiency.

Points on this clone: The read terminates 3 residues before the CDR3 end, so the remaining end is supplied by the germline J gene. The chain recombines TRBV6-2 or TRBV6-3 with TRBJ2-7, with 8 bases aligning to TRBD1. V lost 6 bases and J lost 2; bases outside the gene matches: 6. Germline CDR1 MNHEY, CDR2 SVGEGT. The CDR3 sequence is 14 residues long. The covered CDR3 bases are TGTGCCAGCAGGTCGGGACAGGTCACCTACGAG. Translated: CASRSGQVTYE. The whole CDR3 region reads CASRSGQVTYEQYF.

To note about this clone: With the read ending 3 residues before the CDR3 end, the germline J gene is used to fill in that end. The chain has TRBV7-6 and TRBJ1-2; TRBD1 is a possible D gene (5 bases). V was clipped by 1 base and J by 7 bases, with 10 bases between them. Germline V gene sequence: CDR1 SGHVS, CDR2 FNYEAQ. The length of the CDR3 is 13 residues. The sequenced part of the CDR3 DNA is TGTGCCAGCAGCTTAGGGCAGGGAAGTGGC. Protein sequence: CASSLGQGSG. The whole CDR3 protein reads CASSLGQGSGYTF.

A remark on this clone: The DNA ends 3 residues before the CDR3 does, and the rest of the CDR3 is filled in from the germline J gene. The chain employs TRBV18 and TRBJ2-3; maybe TRBD2 (5 bases). There are 14 residues in the CDR3. Germline assignment: CDR1 KGHSH and CDR2 LQKENI. Trimming cost V 5 bases and J 4 bases, with 13 bases left between them. CDR3 DNA (partial): TGTGCCAGCTCAGAGGCTAGCCGCCCAGATACG. Its protein product is CASSEASRPDT. The whole CDR3 protein is CASSEASRPDTQYF.

On this clone: Read sequence stops 3 residues before the CDR3 end, and the germline J gene provides the missing end. V and J are TRBV30 and TRBJ1-1, with D maybe TRBD1 (6 bases). V shed 0 bases and J shed 1 base, with 12 bases lying between them. The CDR3 is 15 amino acids. Germline values: CDR1 GTSNPN, CDR2 SVGIG (reference sequence). CDR3 protein: CAWSVIAGANTEAFF. The CDR3 DNA, read in part, is TGTGCCTGGAGTGTAATCGCAGGGGCGAACACTGAA. The entire variable domain, with the rest obtained from reference TRBV30 and TRBJ1-1, is as follows: SQTIHQWPATLVQPVGSPLSLECTVEGTSNPNLYWYRQAAGRGLQLLFYSVGIGQISSEVPQNLSASRPQDRQFILSSKKLLLSDSGFYLCAWSVIAGANTEAFFGQGTRLTVV.

This clone was found a few times. The read stops 3 residues short of the end of the CDR3; the missing end is completed from the germline J gene. The chain links TRBV7-2 to TRBJ2-7, with a weak D call TRBD1 (5 bases). The CDR3 is 14 residues long. V shed 2 bases and J shed 6 bases, with 14 bases lying between them. Germline CDR1 SGHTA, CDR2 FQGNSA. The DNA read from the CDR3 is TGTGCCAGCAGCTTATACAGGCTCTCCCTCGAG. Amino acid sequence: CASSLYRLSLE. The CDR3 as a whole reads CASSLYRLSLEQYF.

This clone was counted a few times. The read terminates 3 residues ahead of where the CDR3 ends, so the germline J gene completes it. The gene calls are TRBV7-9 and TRBJ2-7, with D possibly TRBD1 on 6 matching bases. Trimming removed 5 bases from V and 6 bases from J, with 14 bases in between. There are 13 residues in the CDR3. Germline-derived CDR1 and CDR2 are SEHNR and FQNEAQ (reference sequence). CDR3 bases read: TGTGCCAGCAGCCTCTGGACAGCAAGCGAG. Protein product: CASSLWTASE. The whole CDR3 reads CASSLWTASEQYF.

This clone was seen a handful of times. The DNA read from the CDR3 is TGTGCCAGCTCACTAACCGGGACAGGGTTAGCTGGGGCCAACGTC. Its translation: CASSLTGTGLAGANV. The entire CDR3 sequence reads CASSLTGTGLAGANVLTF. The chain carries TRBV18 and TRBJ2-6, with 9 bases fitting TRBD1. The read comes to an end 3 residues before the CDR3 does, leaving the germline J gene to fill in the end. The V gene's germline CDR1 is KGHSH and CDR2 LQKENI. V lost 4 bases and J lost 2; bases outside the gene matches: 9. This CDR3 spans 18 amino acids.

The sample holds a few counts of this clone. The sequence runs out 3 residues before the end of the CDR3; the remainder is reconstructed from the germline J gene. The rearrangement joins TRBV20-1 to TRBJ2-5, with unresolved D. The germline V gene encodes CDR1 DFQATT and CDR2 SNEGSKA (reference sequence). Trimming took off 3 bases at V and 5 bases at J, with 19 bases between the two ends. The CDR3 contains 15 residues. CDR3 loop: CSASQTLLYDETQYF. CDR3 DNA, as far as it was read: TGCAGTGCTAGTCAGACTCTCCTGTATGATGAGACC.

A word on this clone: The CDR3 is cut off 3 residues early in the read; its end comes from the germline J gene. The chain joins TRBV2 to TRBJ1-5; D gene unclear. The CDR3 length is 13 residues. The germline V and J ends were trimmed by 4 bases and 0 bases, with 4 bases remaining between them. Germline V gene sequence: CDR1 SNHLY, CDR2 FYNNEI. CDR3 sequence reads: CASSADSNQPQHF. CDR3 bases read: TGTGCCAGCAGTGCAGATAGCAATCAGCCC.